The rows below give T cell receptor beta chains drawn from one sample of a study of OX40 agonist ivuxolimab in advanced cancers. The method was immunoSEQ multiplex PCR; TCRdb's version includes in-frame clones alone and lacks a portion of them. Of 70,000 or so clones listed, 92% are singletons. This specimen consisted of CD4+ or CD8+ T cells sorted from blood, obtained in a trial of the OX40 agonist ivuxolimab. The receptors here all came from an adult with an advanced solid tumor such as melanoma, head and neck, liver or kidney cancer. Both conserved end residues are part of each CDR3. The order of the fields is J gene, D gene, V gene, clone size, CDR3 protein, CDR3 DNA. The D gene is left open where the match is weak. For some rows the clone size is stated as once, few or many, or as a class when expanded; others skip it.

J gene: TRBJ2-3
D gene: TRBD1
V gene: TRBV11-2
clone size: -
CDR3 protein: CASSSGGTGPHTQYF
CDR3 DNA: TGTGCCAGCAGCTCGGGCGGGACAGGGCCTCATACGCAGTATTTT

J gene: TRBJ2-3
D gene: -
V gene: TRBV10-1
clone size: -
CDR3 protein: CASSGIKETDTQYF
CDR3 DNA: TGCGCCAGCAGTGGAATCAAGGAGACAGATACGCAGTATTTT

J gene: TRBJ2-7
D gene: TRBD1
V gene: TRBV7-9
clone size: once
CDR3 protein: CASSPRTGRGEQYF
CDR3 DNA: TGTGCCAGCAGCCCGAGGACAGGCAGGGGCGAGCAGTACTTC

J gene: TRBJ1-2
D gene: -
V gene: TRBV7-8
clone size: -
CDR3 protein: CASSSSRDPYYGYTF
CDR3 DNA: TGTGCCAGCAGCTCGAGCAGGGATCCCTACTATGGCTACACCTTC

J gene: TRBJ1-5
D gene: -
V gene: TRBV9
clone size: -
CDR3 protein: CASSPGGVNQPQHF
CDR3 DNA: TGTGCCAGCAGCCCTGGGGGGGTCAATCAGCCCCAGCATTTT

J gene: TRBJ1-1
D gene: -
V gene: TRBV9
clone size: -
CDR3 protein: CASSVGQGGPEAFF
CDR3 DNA: TGTGCCAGCAGCGTAGGGCAGGGAGGGCCTGAAGCTTTCTTT

J gene: TRBJ2-7
D gene: -
V gene: TRBV5-5
clone size: -
CDR3 protein: CASSLWDTAYEQYF
CDR3 DNA: TGTGCCAGCAGCTTGTGGGACACAGCCTACGAGCAGTACTTC

J gene: TRBJ2-4
D gene: -
V gene: TRBV6-4
clone size: -
CDR3 protein: CASSDRGGADIQYF
CDR3 DNA: TGTGCCAGCAGTGACAGGGGGGGGGCTGACATTCAGTACTTC

J gene: TRBJ1-1
D gene: -
V gene: TRBV27
clone size: -
CDR3 protein: CASSFGPGDTEAFF
CDR3 DNA: -

J gene: TRBJ2-5
D gene: TRBD1
V gene: TRBV4-2
clone size: once
CDR3 protein: CASSQEPQGKQETQYF
CDR3 DNA: TGTGCCAGCAGCCAAGAGCCACAGGGGAAACAAGAGACCCAGTACTTC

J gene: TRBJ2-1
D gene: -
V gene: TRBV6-6
clone size: -
CDR3 protein: CASSYSPATDEQFF
CDR3 DNA: TGTGCCAGCAGTTACTCCCCGGCTACCGATGAGCAGTTCTTC

J gene: TRBJ2-6
D gene: -
V gene: TRBV6-4
clone size: few
CDR3 protein: CASSDSSGSGANVLTF
CDR3 DNA: TGTGCCAGCAGTGACTCTAGCGGCTCTGGGGCCAACGTCCTGACTTTC

J gene: TRBJ2-7
D gene: -
V gene: TRBV7-6
clone size: -
CDR3 protein: CASSADPGEYEQYF
CDR3 DNA: TGTGCCAGCAGCGCCGACCCTGGGGAATACGAGCAGTACTTC

J gene: TRBJ2-5
D gene: -
V gene: TRBV19
clone size: -
CDR3 protein: CASSIVSGETQYF
CDR3 DNA: TGTGCCAGTAGTATAGTATCCGGGGAGACCCAGTACTTC

J gene: TRBJ1-5
D gene: -
V gene: TRBV27
clone size: -
CDR3 protein: CASSFTDNQPQHF
CDR3 DNA: TGTGCCAGCAGCTTTACAGACAATCAGCCCCAGCATTTT

J gene: TRBJ2-5
D gene: -
V gene: TRBV30
clone size: -
CDR3 protein: CACMSRESVAETQYF
CDR3 DNA: TGTGCCTGCATGAGCAGGGAGTCGGTCGCAGAGACCCAGTACTTC

J gene: TRBJ1-1
D gene: -
V gene: TRBV7-8
clone size: -
CDR3 protein: CASSWSRSGVMNTEAFF
CDR3 DNA: TGTGCCAGCAGCTGGTCTCGTTCCGGCGTGATGAACACTGAAGCTTTCTTT

J gene: TRBJ2-2
D gene: -
V gene: TRBV6-4
clone size: medium-sized
CDR3 protein: CASSARDTGELFF
CDR3 DNA: TGTGCCAGCAGTGCCAGGGACACCGGGGAGCTGTTTTTT

J gene: TRBJ1-1
D gene: -
V gene: TRBV11-2
clone size: -
CDR3 protein: CASPPGPGRSGTEAFF
CDR3 DNA: TGTGCCAGCCCGCCGGGACCGGGAAGGTCAGGCACTGAAGCTTTCTTT

J gene: TRBJ2-4
D gene: -
V gene: TRBV19
clone size: -
CDR3 protein: CAASERFVEAKNIQYF
CDR3 DNA: TGTGCCGCTTCAGAGAGGTTCGTTGAAGCCAAAAACATTCAGTACTTC

J gene: TRBJ2-7
D gene: TRBD1
V gene: TRBV4-1
clone size: -
CDR3 protein: CASSHTGTGMYEQYF
CDR3 DNA: TGCGCCAGCAGCCACACCGGGACAGGGATGTACGAGCAGTACTTC

J gene: TRBJ2-5
D gene: -
V gene: TRBV6-6
clone size: -
CDR3 protein: CASSYWGNQETQYF
CDR3 DNA: TGTGCCAGCAGTTACTGGGGAAATCAAGAGACCCAGTACTTC

J gene: TRBJ2-7
D gene: TRBD2
V gene: TRBV27
clone size: -
CDR3 protein: CASSLQAGEILYEQYF
CDR3 DNA: TGTGCCAGCAGTTTACAAGCGGGGGAGATACTCTACGAGCAGTACTTC

J gene: TRBJ2-7
D gene: -
V gene: TRBV20-1
clone size: -
CDR3 protein: CSAGTAYEQYF
CDR3 DNA: TGCAGTGCTGGGACTGCGTACGAGCAGTACTTC

J gene: TRBJ1-6
D gene: TRBD1
V gene: TRBV7-9
clone size: -
CDR3 protein: CASGSPGQGNSPLHF
CDR3 DNA: TGTGCCAGCGGAAGTCCGGGACAGGGTAATTCACCCCTCCACTTT

J gene: TRBJ1-5
D gene: TRBD1
V gene: TRBV11-3
clone size: once
CDR3 protein: CASSLVGGGPPSNQPQHF
CDR3 DNA: TGTGCCAGCAGCTTAGTAGGGGGCGGGCCTCCAAGCAATCAGCCCCAGCATTTT

J gene: TRBJ1-2
D gene: TRBD1
V gene: TRBV7-2
clone size: -
CDR3 protein: CASSLGQGTMRYGYTF
CDR3 DNA: TGTGCCAGCAGCTTAGGACAGGGGACGATGAGGTATGGCTACACCTTC

J gene: TRBJ1-2
D gene: -
V gene: TRBV13
clone size: -
CDR3 protein: CASSLWGSDNYGYTF
CDR3 DNA: TGTGCCAGCAGCTTATGGGGCTCAGACAACTATGGCTACACCTTC

J gene: TRBJ2-7
D gene: -
V gene: TRBV20-1
clone size: -
CDR3 protein: CSADDLEEQYF
CDR3 DNA: TGCAGTGCCGACGACCTCGAGGAGCAGTACTTC

J gene: TRBJ2-5
D gene: TRBD2
V gene: TRBV18
clone size: -
CDR3 protein: CASSPRGGPEETQYF
CDR3 DNA: TGTGCCAGCTCACCACGCGGGGGGCCGGAAGAGACCCAGTACTTC

J gene: TRBJ1-2
D gene: TRBD1
V gene: TRBV2
clone size: once
CDR3 protein: CASRETGGDTNYGYTF
CDR3 DNA: TGTGCCAGCAGGGAGACAGGGGGGGATACTAACTATGGCTACACCTTC

J gene: TRBJ1-1
D gene: -
V gene: TRBV4-3
clone size: -
CDR3 protein: CASSQDLGGWTEAFF
CDR3 DNA: TGCGCCAGCAGCCAAGATCTTGGGGGTTGGACTGAAGCTTTCTTT

J gene: TRBJ2-7
D gene: TRBD2
V gene: TRBV9
clone size: -
CDR3 protein: CASSPGGGAHEQYF
CDR3 DNA: TGTGCCAGCAGCCCAGGCGGGGGGGCCCACGAGCAGTACTTC

J gene: TRBJ2-5
D gene: TRBD1
V gene: TRBV4-1
clone size: -
CDR3 protein: CASSQGQLQETQYF
CDR3 DNA: TGCGCCAGCAGCCAGGGACAGCTCCAAGAGACCCAGTACTTC

J gene: TRBJ1-5
D gene: -
V gene: TRBV27
clone size: -
CDR3 protein: CASSVYSHQPQHF
CDR3 DNA: TGTGCCAGCAGTGTATACAGCCATCAGCCCCAGCATTTT

J gene: TRBJ2-2
D gene: -
V gene: TRBV20-1
clone size: -
CDR3 protein: CSPWHGGGAVF
CDR3 DNA: TGCAGTCCTTGGCATGGTGGCGGAGCTGTTTTT

J gene: TRBJ2-7
D gene: TRBD1
V gene: TRBV6-5
clone size: -
CDR3 protein: CASSYPGQGSEQYF
CDR3 DNA: TGTGCCAGCAGTTATCCGGGACAGGGTTCCGAGCAGTACTTC

J gene: TRBJ2-1
D gene: TRBD1
V gene: TRBV18
clone size: -
CDR3 protein: CASSPLEGQGHNEQFF
CDR3 DNA: TGTGCCAGCTCACCACTCGAGGGACAGGGCCACAATGAGCAGTTCTTC

J gene: TRBJ2-7
D gene: TRBD2
V gene: TRBV18
clone size: -
CDR3 protein: CASSPGTSGGSSYEQYF
CDR3 DNA: TGTGCCAGCTCACCAGGAACTAGCGGGGGTAGCTCCTACGAGCAGTACTTC

J gene: TRBJ1-1
D gene: TRBD1
V gene: TRBV5-6
clone size: -
CDR3 protein: CASRLTGGWRGTEAFF
CDR3 DNA: TGTGCCAGCAGATTAACAGGGGGCTGGAGGGGCACTGAAGCTTTCTTT

J gene: TRBJ2-1
D gene: TRBD2
V gene: TRBV19
clone size: -
CDR3 protein: CASSGGSYNEQFF
CDR3 DNA: TGTGCCAGCAGCGGGGGCTCCTACAATGAGCAGTTCTTC

J gene: TRBJ2-1
D gene: -
V gene: TRBV27
clone size: -
CDR3 protein: CASSLGLANEQFF
CDR3 DNA: TGTGCCAGCAGTTTGGGCCTAGCAAATGAGCAGTTCTTC

J gene: TRBJ1-1
D gene: -
V gene: TRBV10-3
clone size: few
CDR3 protein: CAISEFLGTEAFF
CDR3 DNA: TGTGCCATCAGTGAGTTCCTGGGGACTGAAGCTTTCTTT

J gene: TRBJ1-1
D gene: -
V gene: TRBV6-6
clone size: -
CDR3 protein: CAGAEGTEAFF
CDR3 DNA: TGTGCCGGCGCTGAAGGGACTGAAGCTTTCTTT

J gene: TRBJ1-1
D gene: -
V gene: TRBV30
clone size: -
CDR3 protein: CAWGVGALLEAFF
CDR3 DNA: TGTGCCTGGGGCGTAGGGGCCTTATTAGAAGCTTTCTTT

J gene: TRBJ2-1
D gene: -
V gene: TRBV6-5
clone size: -
CDR3 protein: CASSYSFVGFSEQFF
CDR3 DNA: TGTGCCAGCAGTTACTCGTTCGTAGGCTTCTCGGAGCAGTTCTTC

J gene: TRBJ1-1
D gene: -
V gene: TRBV7-9
clone size: -
CDR3 protein: CASSSPSADANTEAFF
CDR3 DNA: TGTGCCAGCAGCTCCCCGAGCGCCGACGCGAACACTGAAGCTTTCTTT

J gene: TRBJ2-7
D gene: TRBD1
V gene: TRBV9
clone size: -
CDR3 protein: CASSDGTGTYEQYF
CDR3 DNA: TGTGCCAGCAGCGACGGGACAGGGACGTACGAGCAGTACTTC

J gene: TRBJ2-5
D gene: -
V gene: TRBV11-3
clone size: -
CDR3 protein: CASSLGVQETQYF
CDR3 DNA: TGTGCCAGCAGCTTGGGCGTGCAAGAGACCCAGTACTTC

J gene: TRBJ2-1
D gene: -
V gene: TRBV11-2
clone size: -
CDR3 protein: CASSYAASSYNEQFF
CDR3 DNA: TGTGCCAGCAGCTATGCCGCTAGCTCCTACAATGAGCAGTTCTTC

J gene: TRBJ2-1
D gene: TRBD1
V gene: TRBV13
clone size: -
CDR3 protein: CASSSRGQGAGEQFF
CDR3 DNA: TGTGCCAGCAGCTCACGGGGACAGGGGGCCGGTGAGCAGTTCTTC

J gene: TRBJ2-1
D gene: TRBD2
V gene: TRBV7-9
clone size: -
CDR3 protein: CASSFGGGLDEQFF
CDR3 DNA: TGTGCCAGCAGCTTCGGCGGGGGGCTGGATGAGCAGTTCTTC

J gene: TRBJ1-2
D gene: -
V gene: TRBV10-1
clone size: -
CDR3 protein: CASSSGRGYTF
CDR3 DNA: TGCGCCAGCAGTAGCGGGCGAGGCTACACCTTC

J gene: TRBJ2-7
D gene: -
V gene: TRBV30
clone size: -
CDR3 protein: CAWSLTRAYEQYF
CDR3 DNA: TGTGCCTGGAGTCTGACAAGGGCGTACGAGCAGTACTTC

J gene: TRBJ1-2
D gene: -
V gene: TRBV9
clone size: -
CDR3 protein: CASSVDGGNGYTF
CDR3 DNA: TGTGCCAGCAGCGTAGACGGGGGGAACGGCTACACCTTC